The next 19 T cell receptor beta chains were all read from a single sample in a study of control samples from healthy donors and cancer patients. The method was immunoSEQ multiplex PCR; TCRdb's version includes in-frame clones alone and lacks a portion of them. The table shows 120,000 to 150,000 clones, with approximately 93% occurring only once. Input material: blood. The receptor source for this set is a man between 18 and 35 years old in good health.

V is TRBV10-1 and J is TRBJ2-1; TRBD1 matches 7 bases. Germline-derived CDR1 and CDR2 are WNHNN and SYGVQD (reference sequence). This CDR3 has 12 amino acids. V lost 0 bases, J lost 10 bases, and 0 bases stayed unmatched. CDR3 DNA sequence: TGCGCCAGCAGTGAGTCGACAGGGGAGCAGTTCTTC. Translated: CASSESTGEQFF.

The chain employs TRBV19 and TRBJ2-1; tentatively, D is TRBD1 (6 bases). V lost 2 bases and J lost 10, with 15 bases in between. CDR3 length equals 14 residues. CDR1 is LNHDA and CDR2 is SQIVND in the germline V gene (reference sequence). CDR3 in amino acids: CASSIIPGEWEQFF. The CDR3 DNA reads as TGTGCCAGTAGTATAATACCAGGGGAGTGGGAGCAGTTCTTC.

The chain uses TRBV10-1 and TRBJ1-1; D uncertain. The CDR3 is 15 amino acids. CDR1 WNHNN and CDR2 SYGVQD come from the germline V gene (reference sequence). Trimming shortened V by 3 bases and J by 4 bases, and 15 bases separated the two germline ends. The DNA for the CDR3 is TGCGCCAGCAGTGAAAGAGGGCTTAAAGGCACTGAAGCTTTCTTT. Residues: CASSERGLKGTEAFF.

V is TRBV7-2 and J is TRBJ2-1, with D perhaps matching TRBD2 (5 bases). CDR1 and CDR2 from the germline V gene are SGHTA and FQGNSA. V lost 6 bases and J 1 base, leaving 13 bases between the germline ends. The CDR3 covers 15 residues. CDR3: CASSTRAGSYNEQFF. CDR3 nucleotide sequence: TGTGCCAGCAGTACTCGGGCGGGTTCCTACAATGAGCAGTTCTTC.

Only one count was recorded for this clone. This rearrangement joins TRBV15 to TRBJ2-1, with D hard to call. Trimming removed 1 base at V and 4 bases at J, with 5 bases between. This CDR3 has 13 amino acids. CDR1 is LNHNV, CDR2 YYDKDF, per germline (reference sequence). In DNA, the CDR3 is TGTGCCACCAGCAGAGCCAGGTACAATGAGCAGTTCTTC. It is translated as CATSRARYNEQFF.

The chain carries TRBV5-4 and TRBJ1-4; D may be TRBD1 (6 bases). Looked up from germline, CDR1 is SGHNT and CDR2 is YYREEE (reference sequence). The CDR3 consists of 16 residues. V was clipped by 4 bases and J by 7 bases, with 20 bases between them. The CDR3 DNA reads TGTGCCAGCAGCCTCCTGATGACAGGAGAAGTTGAAAAACTGTTTTTT. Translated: CASSLLMTGEVEKLFF.

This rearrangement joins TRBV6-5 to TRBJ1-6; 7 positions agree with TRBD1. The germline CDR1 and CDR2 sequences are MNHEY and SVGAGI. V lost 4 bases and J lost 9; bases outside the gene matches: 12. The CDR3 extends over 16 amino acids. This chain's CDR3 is CASSFSRQGGISPLHF. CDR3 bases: TGTGCCAGCAGTTTCTCACGACAGGGCGGGATTTCACCCCTCCACTTT.

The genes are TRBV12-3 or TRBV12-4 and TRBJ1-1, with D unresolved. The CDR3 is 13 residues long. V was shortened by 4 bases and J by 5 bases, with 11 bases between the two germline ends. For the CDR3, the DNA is TGTGCCAGCAGTTCCCCGCGGGCGACTGAAGCTTTCTTT. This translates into CASSSPRATEAFF.

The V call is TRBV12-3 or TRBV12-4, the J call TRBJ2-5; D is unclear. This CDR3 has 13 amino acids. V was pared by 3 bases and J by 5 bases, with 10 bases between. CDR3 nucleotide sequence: TGTGCCAGCAGTTTTAGTATTACGGAGACCCAGTACTTC. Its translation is CASSFSITETQYF.

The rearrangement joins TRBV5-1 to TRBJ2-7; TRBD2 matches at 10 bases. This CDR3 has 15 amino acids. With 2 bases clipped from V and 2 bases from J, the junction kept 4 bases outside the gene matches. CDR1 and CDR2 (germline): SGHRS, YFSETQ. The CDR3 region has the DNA TGCGCCAGCAGCTTTACTAGCGGGGTTGCCTACGAGCAGTACTTC. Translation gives CASSFTSGVAYEQYF.

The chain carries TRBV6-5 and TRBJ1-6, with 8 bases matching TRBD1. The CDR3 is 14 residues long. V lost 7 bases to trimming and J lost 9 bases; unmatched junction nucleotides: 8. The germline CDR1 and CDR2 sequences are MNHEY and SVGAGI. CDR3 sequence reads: CASTRTGSGSPLHF. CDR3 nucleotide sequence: TGTGCCAGCACCCGGACAGGGAGCGGTTCACCCCTCCACTTT.

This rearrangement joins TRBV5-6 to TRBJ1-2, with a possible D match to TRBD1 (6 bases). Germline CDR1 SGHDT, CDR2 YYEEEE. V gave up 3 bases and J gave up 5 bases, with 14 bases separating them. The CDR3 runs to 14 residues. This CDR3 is CASSSGARGYGYTF. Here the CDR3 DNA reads TGTGCCAGCAGCTCGGGGGCGCGGGGGTATGGCTACACCTTC.

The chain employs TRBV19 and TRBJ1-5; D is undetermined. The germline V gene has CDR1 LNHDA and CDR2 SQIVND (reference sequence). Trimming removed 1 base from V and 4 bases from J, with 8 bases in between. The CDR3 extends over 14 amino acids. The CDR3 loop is CASSIGEGNQPQHF. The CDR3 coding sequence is TGTGCCAGTAGTATAGGAGAGGGAAATCAGCCCCAGCATTTT.

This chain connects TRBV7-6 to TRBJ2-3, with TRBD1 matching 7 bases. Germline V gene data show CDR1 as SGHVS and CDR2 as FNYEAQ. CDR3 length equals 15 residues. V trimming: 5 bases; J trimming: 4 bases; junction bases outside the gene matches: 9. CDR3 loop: CASSPYRGGADTQYF. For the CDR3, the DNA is TGTGCCAGCAGCCCCTACAGGGGTGGGGCAGATACGCAGTATTTT.

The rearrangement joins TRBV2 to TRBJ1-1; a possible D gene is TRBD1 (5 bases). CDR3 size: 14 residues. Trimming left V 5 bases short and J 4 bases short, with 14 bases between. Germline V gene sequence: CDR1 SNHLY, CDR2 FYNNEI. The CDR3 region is CASSPTGGSTEAFF. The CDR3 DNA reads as TGTGCCAGCAGTCCCACAGGTGGAAGCACTGAAGCTTTCTTT.

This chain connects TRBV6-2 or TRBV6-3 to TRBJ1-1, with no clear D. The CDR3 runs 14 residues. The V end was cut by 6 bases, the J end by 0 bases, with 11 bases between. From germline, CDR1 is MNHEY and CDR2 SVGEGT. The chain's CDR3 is CASSRRTVNTEAFF. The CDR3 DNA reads TGTGCCAGCAGCAGACGTACAGTGAACACTGAAGCTTTCTTT.

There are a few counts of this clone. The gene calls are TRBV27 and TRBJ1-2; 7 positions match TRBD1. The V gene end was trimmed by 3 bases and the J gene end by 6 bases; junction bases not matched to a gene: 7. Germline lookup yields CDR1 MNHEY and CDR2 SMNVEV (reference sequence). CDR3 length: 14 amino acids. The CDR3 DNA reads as TGTGCCAGCAGTTTGGTTCCGGACAGGAATGGCTACACCTTC. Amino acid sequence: CASSLVPDRNGYTF.

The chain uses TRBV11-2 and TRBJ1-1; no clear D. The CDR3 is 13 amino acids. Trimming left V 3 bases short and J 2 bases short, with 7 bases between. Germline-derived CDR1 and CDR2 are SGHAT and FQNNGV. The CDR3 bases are TGTGCCAGCAGCTTCTACACTAACACTGAAGCTTTCTTT. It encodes CASSFYTNTEAFF.

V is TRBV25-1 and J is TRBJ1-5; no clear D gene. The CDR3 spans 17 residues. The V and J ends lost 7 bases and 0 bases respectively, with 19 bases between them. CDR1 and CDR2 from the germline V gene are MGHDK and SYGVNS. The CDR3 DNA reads TGTGCCAGCAAGCGAGGGAGGGCATCCCATAGCAATCAGCCCCAGCATTTT. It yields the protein CASKRGRASHSNQPQHF. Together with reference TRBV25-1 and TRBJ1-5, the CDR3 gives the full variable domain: EADIYQTPRYLVIGTGKKITLECSQTMGHDKMYWYQQDPGMELHLIHYSYGVNSTEKGDLSSESTVSRIRTEHFPLTLESARPSHTSQYLCASKRGRASHSNQPQHFGDGTRLSIL.